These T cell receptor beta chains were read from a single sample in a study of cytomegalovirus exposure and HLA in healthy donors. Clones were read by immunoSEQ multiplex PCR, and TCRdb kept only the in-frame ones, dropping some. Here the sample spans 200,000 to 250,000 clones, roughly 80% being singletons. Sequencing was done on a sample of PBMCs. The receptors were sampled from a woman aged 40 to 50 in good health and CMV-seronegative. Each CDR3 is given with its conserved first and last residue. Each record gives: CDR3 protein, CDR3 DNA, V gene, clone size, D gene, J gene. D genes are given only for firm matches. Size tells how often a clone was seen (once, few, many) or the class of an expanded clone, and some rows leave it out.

CDR3: CSVEDPQGGIYGYTF
DNA: TGCAGCGTTGAAGATCCGCAGGGAGGCATCTATGGCTACACCTTC
V: TRBV29-1
size: NA
D: NA
J: TRBJ1-2

CDR3: CASSDGQGADTQYF
DNA: TGTGCCAGCAGTGACGGACAGGGGGCAGATACGCAGTATTTT
V: TRBV6-4
size: few
D: TRBD1
J: TRBJ2-3

CDR3: CAIRAGSGTGELFF
DNA: TGTGCCATCAGAGCGGGGTCGGGCACCGGGGAGCTGTTTTTT
V: TRBV10-3
size: once
D: TRBD2
J: TRBJ2-2

CDR3: CASSLAQQGGSGNTIYF
DNA: TGTGCCAGCAGCTTAGCGCAGCAGGGAGGCTCTGGAAACACCATATATTTT
V: TRBV7-6
size: NA
D: NA
J: TRBJ1-3

CDR3: CASRGANSYEQYF
DNA: TGTGCCAGCAGGGGGGCTAACTCCTACGAGCAGTACTTC
V: TRBV6-5
size: NA
D: NA
J: TRBJ2-7

CDR3: CASSPHAAGLNVAFF
DNA: TGTGCCAGCAGCCCCCACGCCGCAGGGCTCAACGTGGCTTTCTTT
V: TRBV28
size: NA
D: NA
J: TRBJ1-1

CDR3: CASSSGQPDTQYF
DNA: TGTGCCAGCAGCTCTGGACAGCCAGATACGCAGTATTTT
V: TRBV7-6
size: NA
D: NA
J: TRBJ2-3

CDR3: CAISEMAGGFNEQFF
DNA: TGTGCCATCAGTGAGATGGCAGGGGGTTTCAATGAGCAGTTCTTC
V: TRBV10-3
size: NA
D: TRBD1
J: TRBJ2-1

CDR3: CASSGQGNGETQYF
DNA: TGCGCCAGCAGTGGGCAGGGGAATGGGGAGACCCAGTACTTC
V: TRBV5-1
size: few
D: NA
J: TRBJ2-5

CDR3: CASSWGRSYNEQFF
DNA: TGTGCCAGCAGCTGGGGCAGGTCCTACAATGAGCAGTTCTTC
V: TRBV27
size: NA
D: NA
J: TRBJ2-1

CDR3: CASSSRSGLTNTEAFF
DNA: TGTGCCAGCAGTTCACGCTCGGGACTGACGAACACTGAAGCTTTCTTT
V: TRBV7-8
size: NA
D: NA
J: TRBJ1-1

CDR3: CASSRDRDRDSYEQYF
DNA: TGCGCCAGCAGCAGGGACCGGGACAGGGACTCCTACGAGCAGTACTTC
V: TRBV5-1
size: NA
D: TRBD1
J: TRBJ2-7

CDR3: CASSEGKGVSYGYTF
DNA: TGTGCCAGCAGTGAAGGGAAGGGAGTGAGCTATGGCTACACCTTC
V: TRBV6-1
size: once
D: NA
J: TRBJ1-2

CDR3: CASSHRAPNEKLFF
DNA: TGTGCCAGCAGTCACAGGGCCCCTAATGAAAAACTGTTTTTT
V: TRBV6-1
size: once
D: NA
J: TRBJ1-4

CDR3: CASSHRVPYEQYF
DNA: TGCGCCAGCAGCCACAGGGTCCCCTACGAGCAGTACTTC
V: TRBV4-1
size: NA
D: NA
J: TRBJ2-7

CDR3: CAWSVSGRDTDTQYF
DNA: TGTGCCTGGAGTGTAAGCGGGAGGGACACAGATACGCAGTATTTT
V: TRBV30
size: few
D: TRBD2
J: TRBJ2-3

CDR3: CASRTGTDTNYGYTF
DNA: TGTGCCAGCAGAACCGGGACAGACACTAACTATGGCTACACCTTC
V: TRBV6-5
size: once
D: TRBD1
J: TRBJ1-2

CDR3: CASSLGQGFRQPQHF
DNA: TGTGCCAGCAGTTTAGGACAAGGGTTCCGTCAGCCCCAGCATTTT
V: TRBV28
size: NA
D: NA
J: TRBJ1-5

CDR3: CASSESSSYNEQFF
DNA: TGTGCCAGCAGTGAATCCAGCTCCTACAATGAGCAGTTCTTC
V: TRBV2
size: NA
D: NA
J: TRBJ2-1

CDR3: CASTLDWFGSGANVLTF
DNA: TGTGCCAGCACCCTAGACTGGTTCGGCTCTGGGGCCAACGTCCTGACTTTC
V: TRBV5-8
size: NA
D: NA
J: TRBJ2-6

CDR3: CASSTLATAYNEQFF
DNA: TGTGCCAGCAGCACCCTAGCGACTGCCTACAATGAGCAGTTCTTC
V: TRBV4-2
size: NA
D: NA
J: TRBJ2-1

CDR3: CASSMVGVGASSGNTIYF
DNA: TGTGCCAGCAGTATGGTCGGGGTAGGAGCAAGCTCTGGAAACACCATATATTTT
V: TRBV9
size: NA
D: NA
J: TRBJ1-3

CDR3: CASSLVGIGGDLSYNEQFF
DNA: TGCGCCAGCAGCCTGGTCGGTATTGGGGGGGATCTTTCCTACAATGAGCAGTTCTTC
V: TRBV4-1
size: NA
D: TRBD2
J: TRBJ2-1

CDR3: CSVRLAGNTGDEQFF
DNA: TGCAGCGTACGACTAGCGGGGAATACAGGGGATGAGCAGTTCTTC
V: TRBV29-1
size: NA
D: TRBD2
J: TRBJ2-1

CDR3: CASSWGLAGGWVRETQYF
DNA: TGTGCCAGCAGCTGGGGACTAGCGGGAGGATGGGTTCGGGAGACCCAGTACTTC
V: TRBV7-2
size: NA
D: TRBD2
J: TRBJ2-5

CDR3: CASSYIGTGNNEQFF
DNA: TGTGCCAGCAGTTACATCGGGACAGGGAACAATGAGCAGTTCTTC
V: TRBV6-5
size: once
D: TRBD1
J: TRBJ2-1

CDR3: CASSKDSSYEQYF
DNA: TGTGCCAGTAGTAAAGACAGCTCCTACGAGCAGTACTTC
V: TRBV19
size: NA
D: NA
J: TRBJ2-7

CDR3: CASSAGLDYEQFF
DNA: TGTGCCAGCAGCGCGGGACTAGATTATGAGCAGTTCTTC
V: TRBV5-6
size: NA
D: TRBD2
J: TRBJ2-1

CDR3: CASSIPGQGKKLFF
DNA: TGTGCCAGCAGTATCCCGGGACAGGGGAAAAAACTGTTTTTT
V: TRBV28
size: NA
D: TRBD1
J: TRBJ1-4

CDR3: CASSPTGGPDTEAFF
DNA: TGTGCCAGCTCACCTACAGGGGGTCCTGACACTGAAGCTTTCTTT
V: TRBV18
size: NA
D: TRBD1
J: TRBJ1-1

CDR3: CASSTRDKPGSTF
DNA: TGTGCCAGCAGCACCCGGGACAAACCCGGCTCGACCTTC
V: TRBV13
size: NA
D: NA
J: TRBJ1-2

CDR3: CASSRTAQSETQYF
DNA: TGTGCCAGCAGCCGGACTGCCCAATCTGAGACCCAGTACTTC
V: TRBV7-3
size: once
D: NA
J: TRBJ2-5

CDR3: CASSSGEGVNPWQFF
DNA: TGCGCCAGCAGCTCGGGGGAGGGCGTTAACCCGTGGCAGTTCTTC
V: TRBV5-1
size: NA
D: TRBD2
J: TRBJ2-1

CDR3: CSVVVRVGEQYF
DNA: TGCAGCGTTGTAGTCAGGGTCGGTGAGCAGTACTTC
V: TRBV29-1
size: NA
D: NA
J: TRBJ2-7

CDR3: CASSPLRGNNEQFF
DNA: TGTGCCAGCAGCCCCTTACGGGGGAACAATGAGCAGTTCTTC
V: TRBV7-3
size: few
D: NA
J: TRBJ2-1

CDR3: CASSRGGNQPQHF
DNA: TGTGCCAGCAGTCGGGGGGGAAATCAGCCCCAGCATTTT
V: TRBV6-5
size: NA
D: NA
J: TRBJ1-5

CDR3: CASTRGGRQTEQFF
DNA: TGTGCCAGCACCCGCGGGGGGCGACAAACTGAGCAGTTCTTC
V: TRBV28
size: NA
D: TRBD2
J: TRBJ2-1

CDR3: CARRTERNSPLHF
DNA: TGTGCCCGCAGGACAGAAAGGAATTCACCCCTCCACTTT
V: TRBV30
size: few
D: NA
J: TRBJ1-6

CDR3: CASSPTGGTYNSPLHF
DNA: TGTGCCAGCAGCCCGACAGGGGGAACCTATAATTCACCCCTCCACTTT
V: TRBV7-6
size: once
D: TRBD1
J: TRBJ1-6

CDR3: CASTQDSSGYTF
DNA: TGTGCCAGCACCCAGGACAGCTCGGGCTACACCTTC
V: TRBV28
size: NA
D: NA
J: TRBJ1-2

CDR3: CAISVSGVEAFF
DNA: TGTGCCATCAGTGTATCAGGGGTTGAAGCTTTCTTT
V: TRBV10-3
size: NA
D: NA
J: TRBJ1-1

CDR3: CASSLAGGTTYEQYF
DNA: TGTGCCAGTAGTCTAGCGGGAGGAACAACCTACGAGCAGTACTTC
V: TRBV19
size: few
D: TRBD2
J: TRBJ2-7

CDR3: CASSEGLAGYNEFF
DNA: TGTGCCAGCAGTGAAGGGCTAGCGGGGTACAATGAGTTCTTC
V: TRBV2
size: NA
D: TRBD2
J: TRBJ2-1

CDR3: CASSIQGGPTYNEQFF
DNA: TGCGCCAGCAGCATACAGGGGGGACCTACCTACAATGAGCAGTTCTTC
V: TRBV5-1
size: NA
D: TRBD1
J: TRBJ2-1

CDR3: CASSTRQGTYEQYF
DNA: TGTGCCAGCTCGACCCGACAGGGAACCTACGAGCAGTACTTC
V: TRBV18
size: NA
D: TRBD1
J: TRBJ2-7

CDR3: CASSRIRGPAKISYEQYF
DNA: TGCGCCAGCAGTCGGATTCGAGGCCCGGCGAAGATCTCCTACGAGCAGTACTTC
V: TRBV23-1
size: few
D: NA
J: TRBJ2-7

CDR3: CASRRGLNTGELFF
DNA: TGTGCCAGCCGGAGGGGGCTGAACACCGGGGAGCTGTTTTTT
V: TRBV6-5
size: NA
D: NA
J: TRBJ2-2